The rows below give T cell receptor beta chains drawn from one sample of a study of T cell responses to AZD1222 COVID-19 vaccine. Generated by immunoSEQ multiplex PCR, the TCRdb table keeps only in-frame clones and is missing some. The table records just over 150,000 clones, just over 90% of them present only once. The starting material was peripheral blood, obtained on day 0 of AZD1222 vaccination. All receptors derive from an adult in good health. The conserved cysteine and the conserved F or W are not part of the CDR3 here.

>TRBJ1-1|TRBV7-2
ASSFQGADTEAF
>TRBJ1-4|TRBV20-1
SASWTGTNEKLF
>TRBJ1-6|TRBV7-8
ASSLPYRFSSYNSPLH
>TRBJ2-6|TRBV4-2
ASSQEGSGANVLT
>TRBJ1-5|TRBV6-2/TRBV6-3
ASSYGRYNQPQH
>TRBJ2-3|TRBV3-1/TRBV3-2
ASGLAGDTQY
>TRBJ2-1|TRBV6-2/TRBV6-3
ASSFSHEQF
>TRBJ2-7|TRBV28
ASSLLAGAYEQY
>TRBJ1-1|TRBV19
ASSNQGMNTEAF
>TRBJ1-1|TRBV3-1/TRBV3-2
ASSQDSTLWGEAF
>TRBJ2-3|TRBV18
ASSPQSLGLQNTDTQY
>TRBJ1-2|TRBV19
ASSVRQGLGNYGYT
>TRBJ2-7|TRBV19
ASSAAGRSYEQY
>TRBJ1-1|TRBV5-5
ASSRTGGGSTEAF
>TRBJ2-1|TRBV2
ASSEKWWLADYNEQF
>TRBJ1-1|TRBV5-4
ASSLKGGLNTEAF
>TRBJ2-2|TRBV19
ASSIGPIIDANTGELF
>TRBJ2-7|TRBV6-2/TRBV6-3
ASSLTGGPTYEQY
>TRBJ2-1|TRBV9
ASSVVGDEREGFNNEQF
>TRBJ1-3|TRBV5-4
ASSLKLGSSGNTIY
>TRBJ1-2|TRBV12-3/TRBV12-4
ASRRGGGYT
>TRBJ2-7|TRBV28
ASTSGSGYEQY
>TRBJ2-2|TRBV6-5
ASTEFSGELF
>TRBJ2-5|TRBV25-1
ASSVRHTKETQY
>TRBJ2-1|TRBV5-1
ASSLLAGSGFNEQF
>TRBJ2-3|TRBV28
ASSTTDTQY
>TRBJ1-6|TRBV12-3/TRBV12-4
ASSQGASSPLH
>TRBJ2-2|TRBV4-3
ASSQDRGQGENTGELF
>TRBJ1-5|TRBV6-1
ASSEATGRSNQPQH
>TRBJ1-4|TRBV7-8
ASSQAYTGDRLEKLF
>TRBJ2-3|TRBV15
ATSRTETSPDTQY
>TRBJ2-1|TRBV6-6
ASSRQSTSGSSGEQF
>TRBJ1-1|TRBV29-1
SVGGQYTEAF
>TRBJ2-7|TRBV5-1
ASSPRTSYEQY
>TRBJ2-7|TRBV7-2
ASSRRGLAYEQY
>TRBJ2-7|TRBV5-1
ASSPGFGYSYEQY
>TRBJ1-2|TRBV10-3
AIGTGANYGYT